This T cell receptor beta chain was captured in a study of T cells in Graves' hyperthyroidism and ophthalmopathy. CDR1 and CDR2 from the germline V gene are SEHNR and FQNEAQ (reference sequence). V was cut by 6 bases and J by 4 bases, with 12 bases left in between. The CDR3 length is 13 residues. Amplified regions were TCR beta CDR3 sequences from RNA transcripts. A set of HTBI primers served as the primers for a first-round RT-PCR of the TCR CDR3. MiXCR, applied by TCRdb to the multiplex PCR reads, yields one record per CDR3 protein. The data contain around 400,000 distinct CDR3 sequences, around 15% of them singletons. This clonotype was seen a single time.

V gene TRBV7-9 combines with J gene TRBJ1-2; D ambiguous. This receptor was identified in a woman in her sixties with Graves' ophthalmopathy. Sample: blood. The CDR3 is CASRPDVAYGYTF. The CDR3 region has the DNA TGTGCCAGCAGACCAGACGTAGCCTATGGCTACACCTTC.